Presented here are 12 T cell receptor beta chains from one specimen sequenced in a study of cytomegalovirus exposure and HLA in healthy donors. The PCR made use of 60 Vbeta and 13 Jbeta primers. The data were produced by immunoSEQ multiplex PCR, yet TCRdb's version contains in-frame clones alone and is incomplete. There are roughly 36,000 clones in the sample; 74% occur only once, and over 5.5% lies in the top ten. Material: PBMCs. Source of these receptors: a man aged 25 to 40 in good health and CMV-seronegative.

This clone appeared a single time. The chain links TRBV27 to TRBJ1-6; 8 bases map to TRBD1. The CDR3 sequence is 14 residues long. The germline CDR1 and CDR2 sequences are MNHEY and SMNVEV (reference sequence). Trimming removed 6 bases from V and 6 bases from J; junction bases left unmatched: 4. DNA for the CDR3: TGTGCCAGCAGGACCGGGACAGGTAATTCACCCCTCCACTTT. Protein: CASRTGTGNSPLHF.

The gene calls are TRBV2 and TRBJ2-2, with a possible D match to TRBD1 (6 bases). This CDR3 is 15 amino acids long. The V and J ends lost 2 bases and 4 bases respectively, with 11 bases between them. The germline CDR1 and CDR2 sequences are SNHLY and FYNNEI. CDR3 bases: TGTGCCAGCAGTGAACGTGCAGGGGCCACCGGGGAGCTGTTTTTT. The encoded protein is CASSERAGATGELFF.

In this sample, this clone turned up once. The chain links TRBV27 to TRBJ1-2; 7 bases are shared with TRBD1. Trimming at V came to 6 bases and at J to 4 bases, leaving 8 bases not matched to a gene. Germline assignment: CDR1 MNHEY and CDR2 SMNVEV (reference sequence). The CDR3 is 14 residues long. The CDR3 spells CASSGAGGPYGYTF. For the CDR3, the DNA is TGTGCCAGCAGCGGGGCAGGGGGGCCCTATGGCTACACCTTC.

The V and J genes are TRBV7-4 and TRBJ2-5; 7 nucleotides line up with TRBD1. There are 17 residues in the CDR3. Germline loops: CDR1 SGHVT, CDR2 SQSDAQ. V trimming: 4 bases; J trimming: 3 bases; junction bases outside the gene matches: 14. This chain's CDR3 is CASSSDRRLVVKETQYF. In DNA, the CDR3 is TGTGCCAGCAGCTCGGACAGGCGCTTGGTTGTAAAAGAGACCCAGTACTTC.

The chain couples TRBV27 to TRBJ2-7; D may be TRBD2 (7 bases). Deletions cut 7 bases from V and 5 bases from J, with 21 bases between. There are 15 residues in the CDR3. CDR1 is MNHEY and CDR2 is SMNVEV in the germline V gene (reference sequence). The CDR3 coding sequence is TGTGCCAGCACCTTAAGGTCGGCGGGGGCCAACGAGCAGTACTTC. Its translation is CASTLRSAGANEQYF.

The J gene is TRBJ1-5, the V gene TRBV30; TRBD1 agrees at 8 bases. Germline values: CDR1 GTSNPN, CDR2 SVGIG (reference sequence). The CDR3 contains 14 residues. With V trimmed by 3 bases and J by 7 bases, 8 bases remained unmatched. The CDR3 loop reads CAWRGQGLSQPQHF. CDR3 in DNA: TGTGCCTGGAGAGGACAGGGATTGTCCCAGCCCCAGCATTTT.

This clone was seen once. The V call is TRBV5-1, the J call TRBJ2-1, with D tentatively TRBD1 (6 bases). This CDR3 region has 13 residues. Germline V CDR1 and CDR2: SGHRS, YFSETQ. V dropped 4 bases and J dropped 4 bases, with 9 bases sitting between them. CDR3 protein: CASSQGGYNEQFF. The CDR3 nucleotides are TGCGCCAGCAGCCAAGGGGGATACAATGAGCAGTTCTTC.

The chain couples TRBV6-1 to TRBJ1-6; D is possibly TRBD1 (5 bases). CDR3 size: 13 residues. Trimming pared 7 bases from V and 2 bases from J, leaving 6 bases between. Germline CDR1 reads MNHNS; CDR2 reads SASEGT. CDR3 protein: CASKGTYNSPLHF. The CDR3 DNA sequence: TGTGCCAGCAAGGGGACCTATAATTCACCCCTCCACTTT.

The V and J genes are TRBV7-9 and TRBJ2-7; D is possibly TRBD2 (6 bases). The CDR3 has 15 residues. The germline V gene has CDR1 SEHNR and CDR2 FQNEAQ (reference sequence). V was clipped by 2 bases and J by 5 bases, with 16 bases between them. The DNA of the CDR3 is TGTGCCAGCAGCTTATTGGGTGGAGGGATCCACGAGCAGTACTTC. Translation gives CASSLLGGGIHEQYF.

Concerning this clone itself: One end of the junction does not line up with germline, which may come from a read error. This rearrangement joins TRBV7-9 to TRBJ2-7; no clear D. The germline gives CDR1 SEHNR, CDR2 FQNEAQ (reference sequence). This CDR3 is 12 amino acids long. The CDR3 nucleotides read TGTTCCAGCAGCCGAGTTTCCTACGAGCAGTACTTC. The encoded protein is CSSSRVSYEQYF.

This clone was seen only a few times. Being one base from a much bigger clone, this may be a read error. The chain couples TRBV7-9 to TRBJ2-5; TRBD2 matches 12 bases. The J call is uncertain, as TRBJ2-7 better fits the DNA end. Germline V lookup: CDR1 SEHNR, CDR2 FQNEAQ (reference sequence). The length of the CDR3 is 17 residues. The CDR3 here is CSSKGGRLAGASYEQYF. The CDR3 region has the DNA TGTTCCAGCAAAGGGGGTAGACTAGCGGGGGCCTCCTACGAGCAGTACTTC.

The chain couples TRBV5-1 to TRBJ2-3, with D possibly TRBD2 on 5 matching bases. This CDR3 comprises 14 residues. Germline lookup yields CDR1 SGHRS and CDR2 YFSETQ. The V end lost 5 bases, the J end lost 2 bases, and 12 bases lay between the germline ends. In nucleotides, the CDR3 is TGCGCCAGCAGGGACTGGGCCTCCACAGATACGCAGTATTTT. It encodes CASRDWASTDTQYF. Filled out from reference TRBV5-1 and TRBJ2-3, the complete variable domain reads KAGVTQTPRYLIKTRGQQVTLSCSPISGHRSVSWYQQTPGQGLQFLFEYFSETQRNKGNFPGRFSGRQFSNSRSEMNVSTLELGDSALYLCASRDWASTDTQYFGPGTRLTVL.